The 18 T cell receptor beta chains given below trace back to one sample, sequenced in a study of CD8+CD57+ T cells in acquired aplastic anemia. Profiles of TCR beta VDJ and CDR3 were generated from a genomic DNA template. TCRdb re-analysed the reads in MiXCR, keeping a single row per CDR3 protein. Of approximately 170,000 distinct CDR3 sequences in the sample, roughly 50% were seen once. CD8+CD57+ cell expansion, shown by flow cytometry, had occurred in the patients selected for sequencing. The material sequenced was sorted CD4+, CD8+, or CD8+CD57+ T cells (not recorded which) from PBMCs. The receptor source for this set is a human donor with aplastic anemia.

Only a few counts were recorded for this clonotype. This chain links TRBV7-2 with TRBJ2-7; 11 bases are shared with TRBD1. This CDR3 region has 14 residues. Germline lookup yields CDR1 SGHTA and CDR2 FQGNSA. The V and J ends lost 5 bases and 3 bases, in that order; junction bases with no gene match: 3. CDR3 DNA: TGTGCCAGCAGCGCCGGGACAGGGGGCTACGAGCAGTACTTC. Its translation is CASSAGTGGYEQYF.

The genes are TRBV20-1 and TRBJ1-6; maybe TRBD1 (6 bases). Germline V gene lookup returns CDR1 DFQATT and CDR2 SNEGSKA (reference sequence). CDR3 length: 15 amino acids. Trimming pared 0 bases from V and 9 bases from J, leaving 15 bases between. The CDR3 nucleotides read TGCAGTGCTAGAGATCTGCGACAGGAGATTTCACCCCTCCACTTT. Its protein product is CSARDLRQEISPLHF.

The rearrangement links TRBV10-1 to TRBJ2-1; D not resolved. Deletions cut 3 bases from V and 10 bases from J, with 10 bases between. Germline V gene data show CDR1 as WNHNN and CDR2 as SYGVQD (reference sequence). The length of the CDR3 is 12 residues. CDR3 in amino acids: CASSDTDREQFF. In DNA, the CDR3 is TGCGCCAGCAGTGACACCGATCGGGAGCAGTTCTTC.

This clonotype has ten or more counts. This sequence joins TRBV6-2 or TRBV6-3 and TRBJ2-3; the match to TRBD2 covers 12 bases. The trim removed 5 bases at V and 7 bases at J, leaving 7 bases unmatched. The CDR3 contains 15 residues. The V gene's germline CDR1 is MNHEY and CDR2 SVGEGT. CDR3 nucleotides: TGTGCCAGCAGTCCGACTAGCGGGAGAGGAAATACGCAGTATTTT. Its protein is CASSPTSGRGNTQYF.

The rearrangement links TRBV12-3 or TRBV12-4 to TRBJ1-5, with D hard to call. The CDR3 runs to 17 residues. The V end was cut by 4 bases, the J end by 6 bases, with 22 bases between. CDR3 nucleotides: TGTGCCAGCAGTTACCCGGGGAGCCCTAGTCTTGGTCAGCCCCAGCATTTT. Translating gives CASSYPGSPSLGQPQHF.

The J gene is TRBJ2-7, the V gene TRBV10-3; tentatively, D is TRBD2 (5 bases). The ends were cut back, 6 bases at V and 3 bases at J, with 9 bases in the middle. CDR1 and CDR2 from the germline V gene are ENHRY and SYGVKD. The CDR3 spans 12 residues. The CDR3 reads CAISGNFYEQYV. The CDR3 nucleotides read TGTGCCATCAGCGGGAACTTCTACGAGCAGTACGTC.

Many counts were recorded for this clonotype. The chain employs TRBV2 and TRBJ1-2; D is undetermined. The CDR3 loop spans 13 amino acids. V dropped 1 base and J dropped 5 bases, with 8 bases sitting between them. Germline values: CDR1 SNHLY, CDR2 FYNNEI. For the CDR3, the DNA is TGTGCCAGCAGTGAAGGTCTACAGTATGGCTACACCTTC. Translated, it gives CASSEGLQYGYTF.

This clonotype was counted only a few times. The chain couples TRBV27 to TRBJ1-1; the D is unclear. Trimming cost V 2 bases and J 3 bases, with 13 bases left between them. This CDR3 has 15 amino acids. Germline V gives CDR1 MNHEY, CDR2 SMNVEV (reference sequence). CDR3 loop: CASSLGLYGDTEAFF. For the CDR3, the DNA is TGTGCCAGCAGTTTAGGTCTCTATGGGGACACTGAAGCTTTCTTT.

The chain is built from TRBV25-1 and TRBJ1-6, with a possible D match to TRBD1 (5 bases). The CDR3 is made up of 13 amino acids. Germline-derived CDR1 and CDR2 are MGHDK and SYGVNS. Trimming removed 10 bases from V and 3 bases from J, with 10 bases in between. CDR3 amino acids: CATGGVYNSPLHF. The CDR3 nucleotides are TGTGCCACGGGGGGTGTCTATAATTCACCCCTCCACTTT.

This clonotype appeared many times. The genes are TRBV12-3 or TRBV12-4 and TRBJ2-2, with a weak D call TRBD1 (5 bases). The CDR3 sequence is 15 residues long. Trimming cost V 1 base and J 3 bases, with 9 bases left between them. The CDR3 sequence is CASSLEGADTGELFF. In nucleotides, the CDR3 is TGTGCCAGCAGTTTAGAAGGGGCTGACACCGGGGAGCTGTTTTTT.

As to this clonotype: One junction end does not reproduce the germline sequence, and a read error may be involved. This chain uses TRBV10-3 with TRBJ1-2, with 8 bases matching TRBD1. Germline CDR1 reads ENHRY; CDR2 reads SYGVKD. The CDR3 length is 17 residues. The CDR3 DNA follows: TGTGCCAGCAGTTACTCGAATTTGGGACAGGTGGCTGATGGCTACACCTTC. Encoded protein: CASSYSNLGQVADGYTF.

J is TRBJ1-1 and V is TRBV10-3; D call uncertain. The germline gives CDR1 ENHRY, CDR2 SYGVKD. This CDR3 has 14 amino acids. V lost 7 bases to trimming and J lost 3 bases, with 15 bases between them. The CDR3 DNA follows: TGTGCCATCACCGCGACAAAGTTGGACACTGAAGCTTTCTTT. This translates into CAITATKLDTEAFF.

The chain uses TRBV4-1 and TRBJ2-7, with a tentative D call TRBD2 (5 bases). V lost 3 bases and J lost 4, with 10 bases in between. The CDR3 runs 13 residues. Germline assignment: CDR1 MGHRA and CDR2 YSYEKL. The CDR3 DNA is TGCGCCAGCAGCCATAATTGGGAGTACGAGCAGTACTTC. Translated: CASSHNWEYEQYF.

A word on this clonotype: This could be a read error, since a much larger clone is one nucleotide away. This CDR3 is CASRRPPGAGVNSYEQYV. CDR3 nucleotide sequence: TGTGCCAGCAGACGACCTCCGGGGGCAGGGGTTAACTCCTACGAGCAGTACGTC. This rearrangement joins TRBV6-1 to TRBJ2-7; D is tentatively TRBD1 or TRBD2 (6 bases each). The CDR3 sequence is 18 residues long. Germline loops: CDR1 MNHNS, CDR2 SASEGT. V lost 6 bases, J lost 0 bases, and 24 bases lay in between.

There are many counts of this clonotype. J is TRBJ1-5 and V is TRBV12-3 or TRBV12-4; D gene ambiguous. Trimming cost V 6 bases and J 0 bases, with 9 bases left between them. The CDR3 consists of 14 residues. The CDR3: CASRSLTSNQPQHF. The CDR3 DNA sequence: TGTGCCAGCAGATCGTTAACTAGCAATCAGCCCCAGCATTTT.

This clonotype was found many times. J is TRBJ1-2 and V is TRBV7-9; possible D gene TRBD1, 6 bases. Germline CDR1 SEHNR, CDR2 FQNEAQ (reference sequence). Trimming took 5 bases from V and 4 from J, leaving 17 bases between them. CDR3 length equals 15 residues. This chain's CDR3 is CASSPGTPSGYGYTF. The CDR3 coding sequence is TGTGCCAGCAGCCCTGGGACACCCTCCGGCTATGGCTACACCTTC. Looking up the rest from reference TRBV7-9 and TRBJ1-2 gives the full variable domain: DTGVSQNPRHKITKRGQNVTFRCDPISEHNRLYWYRQTLGQGPEFLTYFQNEAQLEKSRLLSDRFSAERPKGSFSTLEIQRTEQGDSAMYLCASSPGTPSGYGYTFGSGTRLTVV.

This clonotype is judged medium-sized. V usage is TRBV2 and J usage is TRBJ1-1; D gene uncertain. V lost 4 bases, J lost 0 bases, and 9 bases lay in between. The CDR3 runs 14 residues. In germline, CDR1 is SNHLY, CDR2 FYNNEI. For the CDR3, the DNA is TGTGCCAGCAGTGTCGAGGTCATGAACACTGAAGCTTTCTTT. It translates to CASSVEVMNTEAFF.

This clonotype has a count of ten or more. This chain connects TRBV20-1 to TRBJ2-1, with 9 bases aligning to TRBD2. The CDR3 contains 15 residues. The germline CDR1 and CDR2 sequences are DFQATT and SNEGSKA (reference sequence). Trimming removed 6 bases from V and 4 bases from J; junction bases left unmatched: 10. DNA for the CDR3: TGCAGTGCCAGAAGGCGGGAGGGCCCATACAATGAGCAGTTCTTC. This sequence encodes CSARRREGPYNEQFF.